The 27 T cell receptor beta chains below come from one sample, sequenced in a study of response to subunit inactivated influenza vaccine. MiXCR, applied by TCRdb to the RT-PCR reads, yields one record per CDR3 protein. Counted here are about 520,000 distinct CDR3 sequences, 6.5% to 8% occurring once; the ten biggest clones make up about an eighth. The sample in question was PBMCs from blood, obtained 23 months after vaccination. Source of these receptors: a man between 50 and 69 years old who received an inactivated influenza vaccine.

A few counts support this clonotype. The rearrangement uses TRBV10-3 and TRBJ2-3; 8 positions agree with TRBD1. Looked up from germline, CDR1 is ENHRY and CDR2 is SYGVKD. The CDR3 consists of 13 residues. V was pared by 4 bases and J by 4 bases, with 1 base of the junction left unmatched. The CDR3 spells CAISGTGSDTQYF. The CDR3 region has the DNA TGTGCCATCAGTGGGACAGGGTCAGATACGCAGTATTTT.

J is TRBJ1-6 and V is TRBV20-1, with D unclear. The CDR3 totals 15 residues. V was trimmed by 3 bases and J by 6 bases, leaving 15 bases between them. CDR1 DFQATT and CDR2 SNEGSKA come from the germline V gene (reference sequence). The CDR3 DNA is TGCAGTGCTAGTTTACAGTCAACCCCTAATTCACCCCTCCACTTT. Translating it yields CSASLQSTPNSPLHF.

This clonotype has more than one count but fewer than ten. The chain carries TRBV5-1 and TRBJ2-2; 11 nucleotides align to TRBD1. Germline V lookup: CDR1 SGHRS, CDR2 YFSETQ. This CDR3 has 15 amino acids. The V gene end was trimmed by 5 bases and the J gene end by 7 bases; junction bases not matched to a gene: 7. The CDR3 DNA reads TGCGCCAGCAGTCTCGGGACAGGGGGGCACGGGGAGCTGTTTTTT. Translation: CASSLGTGGHGELFF.

The chain is built from TRBV6-5 and TRBJ2-7; D gene ambiguous. The CDR3 runs to 16 residues. V was clipped by 0 bases and J by 0 bases, with 12 bases between them. CDR1 and CDR2 from the germline V gene are MNHEY and SVGAGI. CDR3 sequence (DNA): TGTGCCAGCAGTTACTCGGGTGCAGGAAGCTCCTACGAGCAGTACTTC. As protein: CASSYSGAGSSYEQYF.

This clonotype was found a few times. The V gene is TRBV20-1, the J gene TRBJ2-2; 8 positions match TRBD1. The CDR3 has 15 residues. The V segment lost 5 bases and the J segment 3 bases; nucleotides outside the gene matches: 8. Germline-derived CDR1 and CDR2 are DFQATT and SNEGSKA (reference sequence). The CDR3 nucleotides read TGCAGTGCTTCGTCCGGGACAGGTTACACCGGGGAGCTGTTTTTT. It yields the protein CSASSGTGYTGELFF.

This chain joins TRBV29-1 and TRBJ2-7; D possibly matches TRBD1 or TRBD2 (6 bases each). The CDR3 is 14 residues long. Germline CDR1 SQVTM, CDR2 ANQGSEA. V lost 0 bases to trimming and J lost 7 bases, with 16 bases between them. CDR3 residues: CSVEDRRGAGEQYF. The CDR3 region has the DNA TGCAGCGTTGAAGATCGGAGGGGGGCGGGGGAGCAGTACTTC.

This clonotype was detected a few times. The rearrangement joins TRBV20-1 to TRBJ2-3, with a tentative D call TRBD2 (5 bases). Trimming took 0 bases from V and 2 from J, leaving 12 bases between them. Germline V gene sequence: CDR1 DFQATT, CDR2 SNEGSKA (reference sequence). The CDR3 spans 15 residues. The CDR3: CSARDRRTATDTQYF. The CDR3 bases are TGCAGTGCTAGAGACCGCAGGACTGCCACAGATACGCAGTATTTT.

This clonotype was picked up a small number of times. This chain links TRBV30 with TRBJ1-5, with D possibly being TRBD1 (5 bases). V lost 3 bases to trimming and J lost 6 bases, with 18 bases between them. This CDR3 has 15 residues. Germline V CDR1 and CDR2: GTSNPN, SVGIG (reference sequence). The CDR3 DNA reads TGTGCCTGGAGCTTCGGAGGCAGGGTTGGTCAGCCCCAGCATTTT. It yields the protein CAWSFGGRVGQPQHF. The full variable domain, rest sourced from reference TRBV30 and TRBJ1-5, is SQTIHQWPATLVQPVGSPLSLECTVEGTSNPNLYWYRQAAGRGLQLLFYSVGIGQISSEVPQNLSASRPQDRQFILSSKKLLLSDSGFYLCAWSFGGRVGQPQHFGDGTRLSIL.

This chain links TRBV9 with TRBJ2-3, with 9 bases identical to TRBD2. CDR3 size: 17 residues. V gave up 0 bases and J gave up 3 bases; unmatched junction bases: 8. The germline V gene encodes CDR1 SGDLS and CDR2 YYNGEE. CDR3 loop: CASSVAPSGKGTDTQYF. The CDR3, as DNA: TGTGCCAGCAGCGTAGCCCCTAGCGGGAAGGGTACAGATACGCAGTATTTT.

This clonotype was detected ten times or more. V gene TRBV7-6 combines with J gene TRBJ2-1; 11 bases fit TRBD2. Per the germline V gene, CDR1 is SGHVS and CDR2 is FNYEAQ. The CDR3 runs 16 residues. V shed 5 bases, J shed 2 bases, and the junction held 5 bases outside the gene matches. The CDR3 DNA reads TGTGCCAGCAGCCCACGACTAGCGGGACCCTACAATGAGCAGTTCTTC. The encoded protein is CASSPRLAGPYNEQFF.

This clonotype was observed many times. V is TRBV5-1 and J is TRBJ1-1; 9 bases line up with TRBD1. With 3 bases clipped from V and 3 bases from J, the junction kept 6 bases outside the gene matches. This CDR3 is built from 15 residues. Germline values: CDR1 SGHRS, CDR2 YFSETQ. The CDR3 bases are TGCGCCAGCAGCTCTACAGGGGGCCAGGACACTGAAGCTTTCTTT. Protein: CASSSTGGQDTEAFF.

This chain connects TRBV4-3 to TRBJ2-7; D is possibly TRBD1 (6 bases). The germline CDR1 and CDR2 sequences are LGHNA and YSLEER. The CDR3 spans 14 residues. Trimming stripped 4 bases from V and 7 bases from J, with 17 bases between. CDR3 sequence: CASSRDRQVGEQYF. DNA of the CDR3: TGCGCCAGCAGCCGAGATAGACAGGTTGGGGAGCAGTACTTC.

The chain combines TRBV24-1 with TRBJ2-3; either TRBD1 or TRBD2 may supply D (5 bases each). The CDR3 runs 19 residues. V was cut by 5 bases and J by 5 bases, with 28 bases left in between. Per germline, CDR1 KGHDR and CDR2 SFDVKD. CDR3 loop: CATSAWGTLGRGGEDTQYF. In DNA form, the CDR3 reads TGTGCCACCAGTGCGTGGGGGACCTTAGGGCGAGGAGGTGAAGATACGCAGTATTTT.

The table lists this clonotype with a few counts. This sequence joins TRBV7-3 and TRBJ2-1; D may correspond to TRBD1 or TRBD2 (5 bases each). The germline CDR1 and CDR2 sequences are SGHTA and FQGTGA. The ends were cut back, 2 bases at V and 7 bases at J, with 15 bases in the middle. This CDR3 is 15 amino acids long. CDR3 loop: CASSLSPGLGNEQFF. Here the CDR3 DNA reads TGTGCCAGCAGCTTATCCCCGGGGCTGGGGAATGAGCAGTTCTTC.

Concerning this clonotype itself: An end of the junction does not agree with germline; a read error may underlie this. The chain has TRBV4-2 and TRBJ2-1; tentatively, D is TRBD2 (6 bases). The CDR3 is made up of 14 amino acids. Germline CDR1 is LGHNA and CDR2 is YNFKEQ. As DNA, the CDR3 is TGTGCCAGCAGCCAGCTTACCCCGGGGGACTTTCTCCACTTC. Its translation is CASSQLTPGDFLHF.

The V and J genes are TRBV11-2 and TRBJ1-1; TRBD1 might be the D (5 bases). Trimming cost V 5 bases and J 6 bases, with 13 bases left between them. This CDR3 has 13 residues. Germline values: CDR1 SGHAT, CDR2 FQNNGV. CDR3 region: CASSPSHRSEAFF. The CDR3 DNA follows: TGTGCCAGCAGCCCAAGCCACAGGTCTGAAGCTTTCTTT.

This sequence joins TRBV20-1 and TRBJ1-1; TRBD1 agrees at 10 bases. The CDR3 spans 16 residues. Germline CDR1 and CDR2: DFQATT and SNEGSKA (reference sequence). With 0 bases clipped from V and 4 bases from J, the junction kept 8 bases outside the gene matches. CDR3 in amino acids: CSARDLSGQGSTEAFF. CDR3 coding DNA: TGCAGTGCTAGAGACTTATCGGGACAGGGGAGCACTGAAGCTTTCTTT.

This clonotype has just a few counts. The rearrangement uses TRBV10-3 and TRBJ2-2; 8 nucleotides line up with TRBD2. Trimming removed 0 bases from V and 5 bases from J; junction bases left unmatched: 5. This CDR3 has 16 amino acids. Germline lookup yields CDR1 ENHRY and CDR2 SYGVKD. The CDR3 DNA reads as TGTGCCATCAGTGAGTCGATTAGCGGGACAACCGGGGAGCTGTTTTTT. Its protein is CAISESISGTTGELFF.

In this sample, this clonotype turned up many times. This chain uses TRBV12-3 or TRBV12-4 with TRBJ2-1, with 10 bases that match TRBD2. The ends lost 3 bases at V and 5 bases at J; junction bases unmatched: 7. The CDR3 has 16 amino acids. The CDR3 protein is CASSLGTSATHNEQFF. CDR3 coding DNA: TGTGCCAGCAGTTTGGGGACTAGCGCGACGCACAATGAGCAGTTCTTC.

This clonotype showed up many times. The rearrangement links TRBV7-9 to TRBJ1-5; tentative D call: TRBD1 (6 bases). The CDR3 consists of 16 residues. V was trimmed by 6 bases and J by 4 bases, leaving 19 bases between them. CDR1 is SEHNR, CDR2 FQNEAQ, per germline (reference sequence). CDR3 DNA: TGTGCCAGCAGTCGTACAGGGACGAGGGGAAATCAGCCCCAGCATTTT. This translates into CASSRTGTRGNQPQHF.

The chain recombines TRBV12-3 or TRBV12-4 with TRBJ2-7, with 12 nucleotides matching TRBD2. V was pared by 5 bases and J by 5 bases, with 7 bases of the junction left unmatched. CDR3 length equals 15 residues. The CDR3 coding sequence is TGTGCCAGCAGTAGGGCTAGCGGGGGGGCCCACGAGCAGTACTTC. This sequence encodes CASSRASGGAHEQYF.

Many counts were recorded for this clonotype. The chain joins TRBV3-1 to TRBJ2-1; 11 nucleotides align to TRBD2. CDR1 LGHDT and CDR2 YNNKEL come from the germline V gene (reference sequence). J was trimmed by 10 bases and V by 1 base; bases with no gene match: 3. This CDR3 has 14 residues. As DNA, the CDR3 is TGTGCCAGCAGCCAAGGACTAGCGGGGAAAGAGCAGTTCTTC. The encoded protein is CASSQGLAGKEQFF.

This clonotype has more than one count but fewer than ten. The chain has TRBV29-1 and TRBJ2-1; tentative D call: TRBD2 (6 bases). Germline V gives CDR1 SQVTM, CDR2 ANQGSEA. Deletions cut 7 bases from V and 0 bases from J, with 13 bases between. This CDR3 is 14 amino acids long. CDR3 in amino acids: CSAAGFGSYNEQFF. The CDR3 coding sequence is TGCAGCGCCGCGGGGTTCGGCTCCTACAATGAGCAGTTCTTC.

This clonotype was observed a few times. The J gene is TRBJ1-2, the V gene TRBV6-1, with 10 nucleotides matching TRBD1. The trim removed 6 bases at V and 8 bases at J, leaving 6 bases unmatched. Germline values: CDR1 MNHNS, CDR2 SASEGT. CDR3 size: 13 residues. The CDR3 sequence is CASRSGTGAGYTF. CDR3 coding DNA: TGTGCCAGCAGGTCCGGGACAGGGGCAGGCTACACCTTC.

In its sample, this clonotype was seen many times. V usage is TRBV5-1 and J usage is TRBJ2-4; D perhaps matches TRBD1 (5 bases). CDR3 length equals 16 residues. V lost 7 bases and J 0 bases, leaving 17 bases between the germline ends. Looked up from germline, CDR1 is SGHRS and CDR2 is YFSETQ. The CDR3 nucleotides read TGCGCCAGCCGGGCCGGGCAGGGTTTAGCCAAAAACATTCAGTACTTC. Translation gives CASRAGQGLAKNIQYF.

The rearrangement joins TRBV30 to TRBJ1-5; D is possibly TRBD1 (6 bases). This CDR3 has 13 residues. V was trimmed by 5 bases and J by 1 base, leaving 9 bases between them. Germline CDR1 GTSNPN, CDR2 SVGIG (reference sequence). CDR3 in DNA: TGTGCCTGGGGGGGGGCCAGCAATCAGCCCCAGCATTTT. This gives the protein CAWGGASNQPQHF.

This sequence joins TRBV3-1 and TRBJ2-3; 14 bases are shared with TRBD2. CDR1 is LGHDT and CDR2 is YNNKEL in the germline V gene (reference sequence). CDR3 length: 18 residues. After removal of 4 bases from V and 2 bases from J, the junction contained 8 bases not matched to a gene. In DNA, the CDR3 is TGTGCCAGCAGCCGGGGACTAGCGGGAGTCCACCCCACAGATACGCAGTATTTT. This sequence encodes CASSRGLAGVHPTDTQYF.